This T cell receptor (beta chain) was found in a study of T cells in localized non-small cell lung cancer. Method: immunoSEQ multiplex PCR; TCRdb's copy keeps in-frame clones and lacks some. The data contain about 24,000 clones, more than 75% of them singletons. Study-wide points: Among the tissues sampled, uninvolved adjacent lung had the highest T cell clonality, above tumor. Median around 60 top-100 tumor clones were shared with paired adjacent lung. Tumor samples were not multi-region, leaving intratumor heterogeneity unexcluded.

Comment on this clone: As yet, its antigen is unknown.

The V and J ends lost 10 bases and 1 base, in that order; junction bases with no gene match: 6. The CDR3 is 14 residues long. CDR1 is SNHLY and CDR2 is FYNNEI in the germline V gene. The clonotype comes from a male donor aged 60 or older with stage II squamous cell lung carcinoma. The chain carries TRBV2 and TRBJ2-2; TRBD2 matches at 7 bases. Sequenced here: peripheral blood, sampled before any cancer treatment. CDR3 DNA sequence: TGTGCCATTGGGGAGCGGGGGAACACCGGGGAGCTGTTTTTT. Its protein product is CAIGERGNTGELFF.